The rows below give T cell receptor beta chains drawn from one sample of a study of blood T cell repertoires in COVID-19. Profiled with immunoSEQ multiplex PCR; TCRdb holds only in-frame clones, not every one. The sample includes roughly 310,000 clones, 90% of them seen just once. The sample consisted of PBMCs or T cells enriched from blood (not recorded which). The receptor set was obtained from a man between 60 and 70 years old who had recovered from COVID-19. CDR3s include the opening cysteine and the closing phenylalanine or tryptophan. A D gene is named only where the DNA matches it firmly.

cdr3_aa d_call j_call v_call
CASRSYRGQETQYF TRBD1 TRBJ2-5 TRBV3-1/TRBV3-2
CASTSGGVSYEQYF - TRBJ2-7 TRBV7-9
CASSPPSGSTGELFF TRBD2 TRBJ2-2 TRBV18
CASSRLGQQETQYF - TRBJ2-5 TRBV5-5
CASSSGLNNSPLHF - TRBJ1-6 TRBV11-3
CASSLSSSGSYNEQFF TRBD2 TRBJ2-1 TRBV11-3
CASSRSGGGETQYF TRBD2 TRBJ2-5 TRBV7-7
CASSLGTSGGDEQYF TRBD2 TRBJ2-7 TRBV4-2
CASSSGQGGITEAFF TRBD1 TRBJ1-1 TRBV7-2
CASSLATSGSEQFF TRBD2 TRBJ2-1 TRBV11-2
CASSFLGARNTIYF - TRBJ1-3 TRBV13
CAIRTHGGQVGYTF TRBD1 TRBJ1-2 TRBV10-3
CSVERNRASTDTQYF - TRBJ2-3 TRBV29-1
CASSQVGGIAGNNEQFF TRBD2 TRBJ2-1 TRBV14